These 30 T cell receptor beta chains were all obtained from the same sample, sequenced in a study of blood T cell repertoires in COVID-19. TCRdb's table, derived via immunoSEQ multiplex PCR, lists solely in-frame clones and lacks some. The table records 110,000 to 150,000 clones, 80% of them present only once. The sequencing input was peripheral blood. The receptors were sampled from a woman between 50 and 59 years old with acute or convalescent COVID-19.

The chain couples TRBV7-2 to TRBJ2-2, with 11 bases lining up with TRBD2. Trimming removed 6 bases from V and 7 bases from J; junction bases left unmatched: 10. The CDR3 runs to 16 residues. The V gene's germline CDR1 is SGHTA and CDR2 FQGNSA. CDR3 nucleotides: TGTGCCAGCAGTCGCATAGCGGGGGGGCGTGGCGGGGAGCTGTTTTTT. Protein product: CASSRIAGGRGGELFF.

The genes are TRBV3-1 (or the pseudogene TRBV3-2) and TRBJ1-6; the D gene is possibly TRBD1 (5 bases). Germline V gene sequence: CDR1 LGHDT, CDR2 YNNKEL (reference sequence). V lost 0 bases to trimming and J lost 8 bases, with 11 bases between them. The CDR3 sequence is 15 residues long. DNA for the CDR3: TGTGCCAGCAGCCAAGATCTAGGGGTCGATTCACCCCTCCACTTT. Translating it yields CASSQDLGVDSPLHF.

The CDR3 region has the DNA TGCGCCAGCAGTCAATCCTCGCTACAGGGGTTCGCGTACGAGCAGTACTTC. It translates to CASSQSSLQGFAYEQYF. The chain links TRBV23-1 to TRBJ2-7; TRBD1 agrees at 7 bases. TRBV23-1 is an open reading frame whose function is uncertain. Trimming removed 0 bases from V and 4 bases from J; junction bases left unmatched: 12. This CDR3 has 17 amino acids.

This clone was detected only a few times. The chain's CDR3 is CASSSLLENRGGFSNQPQHF. The CDR3 DNA is TGTGCCAGCAGTTCCCTTCTCGAAAACAGGGGAGGTTTCAGCAATCAGCCCCAGCATTTT. This chain links TRBV6-7 with TRBJ1-5; TRBD1 matches 7 bases. TRBV6-7 is an ORF, and what it does is uncertain. CDR3 length equals 20 residues. The ends lost 4 bases at V and 1 base at J; junction bases unmatched: 19.

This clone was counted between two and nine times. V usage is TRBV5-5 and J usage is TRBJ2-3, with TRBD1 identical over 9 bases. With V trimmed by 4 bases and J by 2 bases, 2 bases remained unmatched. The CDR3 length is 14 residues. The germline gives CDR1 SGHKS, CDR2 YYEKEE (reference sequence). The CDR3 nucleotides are TGTGCCAGCAGCCGGGACAGGGTCACAGATACGCAGTATTTT. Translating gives CASSRDRVTDTQYF.

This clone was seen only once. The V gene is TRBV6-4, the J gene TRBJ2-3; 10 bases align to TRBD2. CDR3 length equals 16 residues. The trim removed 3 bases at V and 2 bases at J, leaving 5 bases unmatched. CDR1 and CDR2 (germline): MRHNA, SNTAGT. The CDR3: CASSENGLADTDTQYF. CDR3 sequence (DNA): TGTGCCAGCAGTGAAAACGGACTAGCGGACACAGATACGCAGTATTTT.

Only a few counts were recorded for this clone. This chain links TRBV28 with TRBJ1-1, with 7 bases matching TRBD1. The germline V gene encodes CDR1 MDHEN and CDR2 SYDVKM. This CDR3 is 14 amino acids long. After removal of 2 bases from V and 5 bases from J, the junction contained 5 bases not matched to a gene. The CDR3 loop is CASSLNRGWTEAFF. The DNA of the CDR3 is TGTGCCAGCAGTTTAAACAGGGGATGGACTGAAGCTTTCTTT.

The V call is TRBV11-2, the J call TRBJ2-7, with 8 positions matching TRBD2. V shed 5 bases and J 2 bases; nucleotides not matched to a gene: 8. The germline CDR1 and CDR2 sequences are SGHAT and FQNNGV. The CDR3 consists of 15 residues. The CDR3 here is CASSPGGAGAYEQYF. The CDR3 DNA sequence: TGTGCCAGCAGCCCCGGGGGGGCAGGGGCCTACGAGCAGTACTTC. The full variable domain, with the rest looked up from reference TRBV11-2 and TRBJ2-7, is EAGVAQSPRYKIIEKRQSVAFWCNPISGHATLYWYQQILGQGPKLLIQFQNNGVVDDSQLPKDRFSAERLKGVDSTLKIQPAKLEDSAVYLCASSPGGAGAYEQYFGPGTRLTVT.

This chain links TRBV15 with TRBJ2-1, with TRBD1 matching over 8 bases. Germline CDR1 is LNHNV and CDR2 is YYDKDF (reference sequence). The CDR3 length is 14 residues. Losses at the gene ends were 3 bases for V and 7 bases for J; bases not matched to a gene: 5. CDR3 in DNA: TGTGCCACCAGCAGCGACAGGGGATGGAATGAGCAGTTCTTC. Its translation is CATSSDRGWNEQFF.

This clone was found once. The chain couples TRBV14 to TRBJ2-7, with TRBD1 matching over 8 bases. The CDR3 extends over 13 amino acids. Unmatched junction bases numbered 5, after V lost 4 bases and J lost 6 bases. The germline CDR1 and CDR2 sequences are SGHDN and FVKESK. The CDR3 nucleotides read TGTGCCAGCAGCCTGGACAGGGTTGGCGAGCAGTACTTC. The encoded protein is CASSLDRVGEQYF. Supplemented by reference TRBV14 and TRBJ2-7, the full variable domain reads EAGVTQFPSHSVIEKGQTVTLRCDPISGHDNLYWYRRVMGKEIKFLLHFVKESKQDESGMPNNRFLAERTGGTYSTLKVQPAELEDSGVYFCASSLDRVGEQYFGPGTRLTVT.

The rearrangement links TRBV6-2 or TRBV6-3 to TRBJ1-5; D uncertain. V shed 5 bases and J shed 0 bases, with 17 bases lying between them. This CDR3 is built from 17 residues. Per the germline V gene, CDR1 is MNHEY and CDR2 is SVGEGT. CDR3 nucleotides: TGTGCCAGCAGTCCCCCCCGCAGGATACATAGCAATCAGCCCCAGCATTTT. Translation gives CASSPPRRIHSNQPQHF.

The CDR3 nucleotides read TGTGCCAGCAGTGATGAGTACGAGCAGTACTTC. Its translation: CASSDEYEQYF. The rearrangement uses TRBV2 and TRBJ2-7; D is ambiguous. The CDR3 spans 11 residues. Trimming removed 3 bases at V and 4 bases at J, with 4 bases between. Germline V gene sequence: CDR1 SNHLY, CDR2 FYNNEI. The full variable domain, in which reference TRBV2 and TRBJ2-7 provide the parts outside the CDR3, is EPEVTQTPSHQVTQMGQEVILRCVPISNHLYFYWYRQILGQKVEFLVSFYNNEISEKSEIFDDQFSVERPDGSNFTLKIRSTKLEDSAMYFCASSDEYEQYFGPGTRLTVT.

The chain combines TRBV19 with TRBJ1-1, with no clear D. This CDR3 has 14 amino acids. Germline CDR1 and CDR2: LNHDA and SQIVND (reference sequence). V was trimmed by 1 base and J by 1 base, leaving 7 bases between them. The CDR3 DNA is TGTGCCAGTAGTATAGTGCGAAGGAACACTGAAGCTTTCTTT. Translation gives CASSIVRRNTEAFF. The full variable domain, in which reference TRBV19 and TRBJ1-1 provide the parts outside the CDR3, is DGGITQSPKYLFRKEGQNVTLSCEQNLNHDAMYWYRQDPGQGLRLIYYSQIVNDFQKGDIAEGYSVSREKKESFPLTVTSAQKNPTAFYLCASSIVRRNTEAFFGQGTRLTVV.

The CDR3 loop reads CASSQVGLLDTQYF. The CDR3 bases are TGTGCCAGCAGCCAAGTCGGGTTGTTGGATACGCAGTATTTT. The gene calls are TRBV14 and TRBJ2-3, with D uncertain. Germline V CDR1 and CDR2: SGHDN, FVKESK. The CDR3 spans 14 residues. With 1 base removed from V and 6 bases from J, the gap between germline ends came to 11 bases.

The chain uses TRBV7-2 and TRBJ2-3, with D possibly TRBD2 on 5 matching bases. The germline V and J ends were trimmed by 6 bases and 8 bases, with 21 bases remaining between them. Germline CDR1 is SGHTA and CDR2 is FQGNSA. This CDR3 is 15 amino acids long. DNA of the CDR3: TGTGCCAGCAGACTATTACCTACTAGTGAGGCTACGCAGTATTTT. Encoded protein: CASRLLPTSEATQYF. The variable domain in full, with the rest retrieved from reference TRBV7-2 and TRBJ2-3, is GAGVSQSPSNKVTEKGKDVELRCDPISGHTALYWYRQSLGQGLEFLIYFQGNSAPDKSGLPSDRFSAERTGGSVSTLTIQRTQQEDSAVYLCASRLLPTSEATQYFGPGTRLTVL.

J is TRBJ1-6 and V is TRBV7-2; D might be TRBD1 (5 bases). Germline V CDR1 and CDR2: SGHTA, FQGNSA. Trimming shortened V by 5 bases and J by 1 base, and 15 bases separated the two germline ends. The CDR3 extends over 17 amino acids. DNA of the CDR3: TGTGCCAGCAGCCTATCACAGGCGCCTTCCTATAATTCACCCCTCCACTTT. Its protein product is CASSLSQAPSYNSPLHF.

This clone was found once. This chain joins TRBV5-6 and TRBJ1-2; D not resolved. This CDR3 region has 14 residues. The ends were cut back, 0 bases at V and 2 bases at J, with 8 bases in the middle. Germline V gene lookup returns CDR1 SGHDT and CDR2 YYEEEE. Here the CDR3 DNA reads TGTGCCAGCAGCTTGGGCCCGGGGAACTATGGCTACACCTTC. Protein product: CASSLGPGNYGYTF.

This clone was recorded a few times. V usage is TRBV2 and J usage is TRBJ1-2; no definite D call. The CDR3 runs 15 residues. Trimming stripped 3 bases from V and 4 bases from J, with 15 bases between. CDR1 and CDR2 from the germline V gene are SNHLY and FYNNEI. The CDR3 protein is CASSDERGDFYGYTF. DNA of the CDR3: TGTGCCAGCAGTGATGAGCGGGGAGACTTCTATGGCTACACCTTC.

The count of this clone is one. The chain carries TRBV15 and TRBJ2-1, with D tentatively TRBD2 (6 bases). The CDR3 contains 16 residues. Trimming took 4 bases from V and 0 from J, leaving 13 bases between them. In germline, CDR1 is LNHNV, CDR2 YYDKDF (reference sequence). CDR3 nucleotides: TGTGCCACCAGCACCACGACTAGTAACTCCTACAATGAGCAGTTCTTC. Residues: CATSTTTSNSYNEQFF. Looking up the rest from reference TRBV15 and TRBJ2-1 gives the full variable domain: DAMVIQNPRYQVTQFGKPVTLSCSQTLNHNVMYWYQQKSSQAPKLLFHYYDKDFNNEADTPDNFQSRRPNTSFCFLDIRSPGLGDTAMYLCATSTTTSNSYNEQFFGPGTRLTVL.

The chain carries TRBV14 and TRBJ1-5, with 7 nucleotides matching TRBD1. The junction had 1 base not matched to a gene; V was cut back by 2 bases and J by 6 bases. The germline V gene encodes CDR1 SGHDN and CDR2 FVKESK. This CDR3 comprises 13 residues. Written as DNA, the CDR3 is TGTGCCAGCAGCCAAAACAGGGGTCAGCCCCAGCATTTT. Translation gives CASSQNRGQPQHF.

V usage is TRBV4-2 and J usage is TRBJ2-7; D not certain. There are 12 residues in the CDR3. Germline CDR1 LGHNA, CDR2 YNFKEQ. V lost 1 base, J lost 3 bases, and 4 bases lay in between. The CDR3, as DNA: TGTGCCAGCAGCCAAGCGGGCTACGAGCAGTACTTC. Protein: CASSQAGYEQYF.

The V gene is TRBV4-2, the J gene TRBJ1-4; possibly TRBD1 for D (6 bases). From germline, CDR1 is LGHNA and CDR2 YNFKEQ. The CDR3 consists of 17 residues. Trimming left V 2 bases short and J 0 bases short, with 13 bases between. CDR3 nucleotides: TGTGCCAGCAGCCAATCTGGACAGTATGCAACTAATGAAAAACTGTTTTTT. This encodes CASSQSGQYATNEKLFF.

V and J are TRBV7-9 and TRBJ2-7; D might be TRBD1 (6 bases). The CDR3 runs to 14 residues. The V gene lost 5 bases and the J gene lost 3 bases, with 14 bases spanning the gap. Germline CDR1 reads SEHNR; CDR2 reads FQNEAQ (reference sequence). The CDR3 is CASSRIGTNYEQYF. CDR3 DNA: TGTGCCAGCAGCCGCATAGGGACAAACTACGAGCAGTACTTC.

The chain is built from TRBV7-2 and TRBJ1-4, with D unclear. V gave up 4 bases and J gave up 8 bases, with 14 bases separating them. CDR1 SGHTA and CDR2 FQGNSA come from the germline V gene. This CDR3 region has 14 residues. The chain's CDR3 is CASSSDAWEEKLFF. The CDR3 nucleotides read TGTGCCAGCAGCTCAGACGCCTGGGAGGAAAAACTGTTTTTT.

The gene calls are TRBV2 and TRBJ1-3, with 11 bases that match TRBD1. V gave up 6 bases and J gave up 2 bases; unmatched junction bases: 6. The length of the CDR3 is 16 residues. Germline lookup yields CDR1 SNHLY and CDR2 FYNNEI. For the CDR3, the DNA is TGTGCCAGCAGCGGACAGGGGGCGCTGACTGGAAACACCATATATTTT. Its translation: CASSGQGALTGNTIYF.

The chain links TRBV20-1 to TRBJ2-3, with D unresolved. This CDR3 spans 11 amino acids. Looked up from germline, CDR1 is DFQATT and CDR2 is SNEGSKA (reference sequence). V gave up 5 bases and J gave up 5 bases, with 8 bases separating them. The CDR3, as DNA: TGCAGTGCTCCCTTCGTAGATACGCAGTATTTT. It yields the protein CSAPFVDTQYF.

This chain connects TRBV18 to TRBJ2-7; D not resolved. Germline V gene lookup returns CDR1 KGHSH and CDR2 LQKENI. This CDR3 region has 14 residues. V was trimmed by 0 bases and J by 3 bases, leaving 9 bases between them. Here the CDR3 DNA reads TGTGCCAGCTCACCACCAGCAAACGGCTACGAGCAGTACTTC. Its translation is CASSPPANGYEQYF.

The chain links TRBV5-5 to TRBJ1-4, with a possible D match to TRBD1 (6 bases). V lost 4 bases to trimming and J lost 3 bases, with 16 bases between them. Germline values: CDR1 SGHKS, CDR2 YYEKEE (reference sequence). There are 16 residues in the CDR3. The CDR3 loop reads CASSAGFGGPNEKLFF. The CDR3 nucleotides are TGTGCCAGCAGCGCAGGATTCGGGGGGCCTAATGAAAAACTGTTTTTT.

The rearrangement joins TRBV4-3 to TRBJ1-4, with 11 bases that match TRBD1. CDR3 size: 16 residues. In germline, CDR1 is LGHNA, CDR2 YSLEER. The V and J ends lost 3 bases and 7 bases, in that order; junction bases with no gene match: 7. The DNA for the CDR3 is TGCGCCAGCAGCCAGGCCGGGACAGGGGGAGGTGAAAAACTGTTTTTT. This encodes CASSQAGTGGGEKLFF.

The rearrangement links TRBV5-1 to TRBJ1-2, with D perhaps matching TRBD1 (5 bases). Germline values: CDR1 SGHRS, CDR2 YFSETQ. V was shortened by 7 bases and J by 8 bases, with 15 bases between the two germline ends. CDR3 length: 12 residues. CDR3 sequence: CASSYQGDGYTF. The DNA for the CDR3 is TGCGCCAGCTCCTATCAGGGTGACGGCTACACCTTC.